The following is a T cell receptor beta chain sequence with its context. Time point of the sample: 2014-2015 season, pre-vaccination. This record belongs to a study of follicular helper T cells after annual influenza vaccination. Using immunoSEQ multiplex PCR, the repertoire was profiled, and TCRdb retains in-frame clones only, with some absent. The table has about 8,700 clones, around four fifths seen once; the top ten hold 2.5% to 3.5%. The receptor was isolated from an adult who received the influenza vaccine. The material was CXCR5+ CD38- circulating T follicular helper cells from blood, obtained on the day of influenza vaccination. Subset meaning: circulating Tfh, non-naive CD4+CXCR5+PD-1+ (ICOS+CD38+ or ICOS-CD38-).

CDR3 sequence (DNA): TGTGCCAGCAGTACGTCCACAGGGGACACAGATACGCAGTATTTT. This gives the protein CASSTSTGDTDTQYF. This chain connects TRBV6-6 to TRBJ2-3; 7 bases agree with TRBD1. The CDR3 length is 15 residues. Germline-derived CDR1 and CDR2 are MNHNY and SVGAGI (reference sequence). After removal of 5 bases from V and 2 bases from J, the junction contained 7 bases not matched to a gene.